This passage covers 15 T cell receptor beta chains from one sample sequenced in a study of vaccination and CD4 T cells after COVID-19. The Oncomine TCR Beta short-read assay generated sequence data from the DNA of cultured CD4+ T cells. MiXCR, applied by TCRdb to the PCR reads, yields one record per CDR3 protein. This repertoire shows about 18,000 distinct CDR3 sequences, approximately 40% found once; its top ten account for 7.2%. These receptors are not linked to any known antigen. This sample's treatment: approximately 11-day PBMC culture with coronavirus spike peptide pools or control peptides (ViraFEST assay). Sequences were derived from CD4+ T cells from blood, cultured in vitro, sampled after SARS-CoV-2 vaccination. Receptors originate from a human donor who had recovered from COVID-19.

The rearrangement joins TRBV20-1 to TRBJ2-2, with TRBD1 matching over 9 bases. Per germline, CDR1 DFQATT and CDR2 SNEGSKA (reference sequence). V gave up 5 bases and J gave up 1 base; unmatched junction bases: 8. This CDR3 contains 16 residues. This CDR3 is CSAPYPGQGNTGELFF. The CDR3 nucleotides read TGCAGTGCTCCTTACCCGGGACAGGGGAACACCGGGGAGCTGTTTTTT.

V is TRBV11-1 and J is TRBJ1-1; D is unclear. From germline, CDR1 is SGHAT and CDR2 FQDESV (reference sequence). V lost 3 bases and J 1 base, leaving 9 bases between the germline ends. CDR3 length: 14 amino acids. CDR3 amino acids: CASSFVAPNTEAFF. The CDR3 region has the DNA TGTGCCAGCAGCTTTGTGGCACCGAACACTGAAGCTTTCTTT.

This clonotype showed up just once. The chain links TRBV7-2 to TRBJ2-1; no clear D gene. CDR3 size: 17 residues. Germline loops: CDR1 SGHTA, CDR2 FQGNSA. Trimming stripped 3 bases from V and 4 bases from J, with 19 bases between. The CDR3 region is CASSFRNIPAPYNEQFF. In DNA, the CDR3 is TGTGCCAGCAGCTTCCGAAACATACCTGCCCCTTACAATGAGCAGTTCTTC.

This rearrangement joins TRBV4-2 to TRBJ1-2; D perhaps matches TRBD1 (6 bases). The CDR3 totals 15 residues. Germline CDR1 is LGHNA and CDR2 is YNFKEQ. V was shortened by 0 bases and J by 3 bases, with 11 bases between the two germline ends. CDR3: CASSQEGARHYGYTF. The CDR3 DNA follows: TGTGCCAGCAGCCAAGAGGGGGCGAGACACTATGGCTACACCTTC.

In this sample, this clonotype turned up a few times. This sequence joins TRBV6-1 and TRBJ1-5; D might be TRBD1 (5 bases). The CDR3 covers 15 residues. Trimming removed 4 bases from V and 7 bases from J, with 17 bases in between. Germline values: CDR1 MNHNS, CDR2 SASEGT. The DNA for the CDR3 is TGTGCCAGCAGTGGGGGGTCCCGGATGGGCCAGCCCCAGCATTTT. Translation gives CASSGGSRMGQPQHF.

A few counts support this clonotype. The chain links TRBV24-1 to TRBJ2-5; the D call may be TRBD1 or TRBD2 (6 bases each). Per germline, CDR1 KGHDR and CDR2 SFDVKD. V was clipped by 4 bases and J by 4 bases, with 15 bases between them. The CDR3 is made up of 15 amino acids. CDR3 region: CATSDRTGGVETQYF. For the CDR3, the DNA is TGTGCCACCAGTGACCGAACCGGGGGCGTAGAGACCCAGTACTTC.

The CDR3 reads CASSFGAGGTEAFF. Written as DNA, the CDR3 is TGTGCCAGCAGTTTTGGGGCAGGGGGCACTGAAGCTTTCTTT. The V call is TRBV28, the J call TRBJ1-1, with TRBD1 matching 7 bases. The CDR3 runs to 14 residues. From germline, CDR1 is MDHEN and CDR2 SYDVKM. The V gene end was trimmed by 3 bases and the J gene end by 4 bases; junction bases not matched to a gene: 5.

There are a few counts of this clonotype. This chain uses TRBV10-3 with TRBJ1-1; D ambiguous. Germline lookup yields CDR1 ENHRY and CDR2 SYGVKD. Deletions cut 2 bases from V and 2 bases from J, with 6 bases between. The CDR3 runs to 13 residues. This CDR3 reads CAISEADNTEAFF. The CDR3 DNA reads as TGTGCCATCAGTGAGGCGGACAACACTGAAGCTTTCTTT.

The rearrangement joins TRBV20-1 to TRBJ1-2; TRBD1 matches 9 bases. Trimming at V came to 6 bases and at J to 5 bases, leaving 10 bases not matched to a gene. From germline, CDR1 is DFQATT and CDR2 SNEGSKA (reference sequence). This CDR3 is 14 amino acids long. CDR3 region: CSASTTGGGYGYTF. The CDR3 nucleotides read TGCAGTGCCAGTACCACAGGGGGCGGGTATGGCTACACCTTC.

The chain has TRBV20-1 and TRBJ1-5, with 8 bases matching TRBD1. The CDR3 runs 15 residues. The junction had 10 bases not matched to a gene; V was cut back by 6 bases and J by 3 bases. The germline V gene encodes CDR1 DFQATT and CDR2 SNEGSKA (reference sequence). This chain's CDR3 is CSAQRADRDNQPQHF. The CDR3, as DNA: TGCAGTGCCCAGAGGGCGGACAGGGACAATCAGCCCCAGCATTTT.

The chain joins TRBV7-9 to TRBJ2-3; D is unclear. The V end lost 3 bases, the J end lost 5 bases, and 15 bases lay between the germline ends. The CDR3 length is 15 residues. The germline V gene encodes CDR1 SEHNR and CDR2 FQNEAQ (reference sequence). The CDR3 region is CASSLRPSGVDTQYF. In DNA form, the CDR3 reads TGTGCCAGCAGCTTGCGCCCTAGTGGGGTAGATACGCAGTATTTT. Complete variable domain (other parts from reference TRBV7-9 and TRBJ2-3): DTGVSQNPRHKITKRGQNVTFRCDPISEHNRLYWYRQTLGQGPEFLTYFQNEAQLEKSRLLSDRFSAERPKGSFSTLEIQRTEQGDSAMYLCASSLRPSGVDTQYFGPGTRLTVL.

This clonotype is labeled as medium-sized. V is TRBV27 and J is TRBJ2-7; D gene ambiguous. CDR3 length equals 13 residues. V was trimmed by 5 bases and J by 5 bases, leaving 13 bases between them. CDR1 is MNHEY and CDR2 is SMNVEV in the germline V gene (reference sequence). Here the CDR3 DNA reads TGTGCCAGCAGTAATAACCAGATTAACGAGCAGTACTTC. It is translated as CASSNNQINEQYF.

The chain is built from TRBV24-1 and TRBJ2-1, with D perhaps TRBD2 (5 bases). Germline CDR1 is KGHDR and CDR2 is SFDVKD. Trimming took off 3 bases at V and 6 bases at J, with 11 bases between the two ends. This CDR3 has 14 residues. CDR3 sequence (DNA): TGTGCCACCAGTGATGACCCCGGGGTCAATGAGCAGTTCTTC. It specifies CATSDDPGVNEQFF.

The chain is built from TRBV20-1 and TRBJ2-2; either TRBD1 or TRBD2 may supply D (6 bases each). Germline V gene sequence: CDR1 DFQATT, CDR2 SNEGSKA (reference sequence). V was trimmed by 0 bases and J by 6 bases, leaving 17 bases between them. This CDR3 has 16 residues. CDR3 nucleotides: TGCAGTGCTAGAGATTCCTGGGGGGCACGGCCCGGGGAGCTGTTTTTT. The encoded protein is CSARDSWGARPGELFF.

This clonotype appeared a few times. The CDR3 sequence is CASSGGLAPTDTQYF. The CDR3 DNA follows: TGTGCCAGCAGTGGAGGACTAGCCCCCACAGATACGCAGTATTTT. The V gene is TRBV6-1, the J gene TRBJ2-3; 8 nucleotides match TRBD2. V trimming: 4 bases; J trimming: 2 bases; junction bases outside the gene matches: 5. This CDR3 has 15 residues. Germline CDR1 is MNHNS and CDR2 is SASEGT.